One sample yielded the 3 T cell receptor beta chains listed below, sequenced in a study of glioma-infiltrating T cells after dendritic cell vaccination. Time point in this sample: after dendritic cell vaccination, including at tumor progression/relapse. Libraries were prepared by immunoSEQ multiplex PCR; TCRdb keeps only in-frame clonotypes and omits some of them. The repertoire has approximately 62,000 clones, around nine tenths of them found once; the top ten carry around a tenth. The source was blood, collected after dendritic cell vaccination. These receptors all come from a human donor with glioblastoma.

The chain links TRBV10-3 to TRBJ1-1, with D possibly being TRBD1 (6 bases). Germline loops: CDR1 ENHRY, CDR2 SYGVKD. This CDR3 has 13 amino acids. V was pared by 4 bases and J by 5 bases, with 11 bases between. The CDR3 loop is CAISAQQGTEAFF. The CDR3 region has the DNA TGTGCCATCAGTGCGCAACAGGGAACTGAAGCTTTCTTT.

This chain links TRBV19 with TRBJ1-2; D possibly corresponds to TRBD1 (5 bases). This CDR3 is 11 amino acids long. The V gene lost 5 bases and the J gene lost 6 bases, with 7 bases spanning the gap. In germline, CDR1 is LNHDA, CDR2 SQIVND (reference sequence). CDR3 residues: CASSSGNGYTF. The DNA of the CDR3 is TGTGCCAGTAGTTCAGGGAATGGCTACACCTTC.

The rearrangement links TRBV10-1 to TRBJ2-2, with 10 nucleotides matching TRBD2. The CDR3 loop spans 15 amino acids. The V segment lost 2 bases and the J segment 3 bases; nucleotides outside the gene matches: 0. Per the germline V gene, CDR1 is WNHNN and CDR2 is SYGVQD (reference sequence). Here the CDR3 reads CASSESGRDTGELFF. In nucleotides, the CDR3 is TGCGCCAGCAGTGAGAGCGGGAGGGACACCGGGGAGCTGTTTTTT.